The source of this T cell receptor beta chain is a study of blood T cells in healthy people across ages. Overall study findings and caveats: Among long-lived donors, naive CD4+ cells were more numerous and diversity higher than in aged donors.

Regarding this clonotype: Its target is not known.

Caucasian individuals from Russia who were healthy and aged about 6 to 95 acted as donors. Peripheral blood, about 9.3 milliliters per donor, was collected. The CDR3 consists of 16 residues. Germline V CDR1 and CDR2: LGHNA, YNFKEQ. The use of a sample-barcoded 5' primer and a J-beta primer mix characterized a second PCR of roughly 6 to 11 cycles. No fewer than 2.5 million CDR3-containing paired-end reads came from each sample. TCRdb analysed the 5' RACE reads with MiXCR anew, one entry per CDR3 protein. This table holds about 1.1 million distinct CDR3 sequences, around two fifths found once. The chain combines TRBV4-2 with TRBJ2-5, with TRBD2 matching 9 bases. TRBJ2-7 explains the end of the DNA better; the J call may be wrong. The sequence derives from a man aged 18 to 29 in good health. Sequenced: blood. The CDR3 sequence is CASSQDLDSGGDEQYF. DNA of the CDR3: TGTGCCAGCAGCCAAGATCTGGATAGCGGGGGTGACGAGCAGTACTTC.